These 21 T cell receptor beta chains share one sample of origin, sequenced in a study of cytomegalovirus exposure and HLA in healthy donors. Libraries were prepared by immunoSEQ multiplex PCR; TCRdb keeps only in-frame clonotypes and omits some of them. The sample shows approximately 200,000 clones, 80% to 90% of them seen only once. The sequenced sample consisted of PBMCs. The origin of the receptors is a woman under 40 in good health and CMV-seronegative.

This clone was seen only once. The V gene is TRBV11-2, the J gene TRBJ1-2; D possibly corresponds to TRBD1 (6 bases). The CDR3 has 15 residues. The V end was cut by 1 base, the J end by 8 bases, with 17 bases between. CDR1 and CDR2 (germline): SGHAT, FQNNGV. The DNA for the CDR3 is TGTGCCAGCAGCTTAGTGGGGGGGCGCAGCTTCGGCTACACCTTC. This gives the protein CASSLVGGRSFGYTF.

The chain joins TRBV5-1 to TRBJ2-7, with TRBD2 identical over 13 bases. In germline, CDR1 is SGHRS, CDR2 YFSETQ. The CDR3 runs to 18 residues. Losses at the gene ends were 0 bases for V and 2 bases for J; bases not matched to a gene: 8. This chain's CDR3 is CASSLGLAGGLAPYEQYF. CDR3 sequence (DNA): TGCGCCAGCAGCTTGGGACTAGCGGGGGGCCTCGCCCCCTACGAGCAGTACTTC.

This clone has just one count. The CDR3 loop is CASSLFGGPSYGYTF. For the CDR3, the DNA is TGTGCCAGCAGTTTATTCGGAGGACCCTCATATGGCTACACCTTC. V usage is TRBV27 and J usage is TRBJ1-2; D unclear. CDR3 length: 15 residues. The V gene lost 1 base and the J gene lost 5 bases, with 14 bases spanning the gap. Germline V lookup: CDR1 MNHEY, CDR2 SMNVEV (reference sequence).

The V and J genes are TRBV28 and TRBJ2-2; 10 nucleotides agree with TRBD2. The junction had 8 bases not matched to a gene; V was cut back by 7 bases and J by 6 bases. Per germline, CDR1 MDHEN and CDR2 SYDVKM. This CDR3 has 15 residues. The CDR3 sequence is CASISGGPPSGELFF. CDR3 DNA sequence: TGTGCCAGCATTAGCGGGGGGCCACCGTCCGGGGAGCTGTTTTTT.

This clone was found once. V and J are TRBV6-1 and TRBJ2-7; a possible D gene is TRBD1 (5 bases). This CDR3 has 15 residues. Germline V gene sequence: CDR1 MNHNS, CDR2 SASEGT. V shed 6 bases and J shed 3 bases, with 18 bases lying between them. CDR3: CASSPSWGTFYEQYF. CDR3 coding DNA: TGTGCCAGCAGCCCCTCTTGGGGCACCTTCTACGAGCAGTACTTC.

This clone was counted once. V and J are TRBV27 and TRBJ2-1; 11 bases fit TRBD2. V was pared by 3 bases and J by 7 bases, with 5 bases of the junction left unmatched. The CDR3 is 15 amino acids. Germline V gene data show CDR1 as MNHEY and CDR2 as SMNVEV (reference sequence). The CDR3 DNA reads TGTGCCAGCAGTTTTGAGACTAGCGGGGTTAATGAGCAGTTCTTC. This codes for CASSFETSGVNEQFF.

The V and J genes are TRBV6-6 and TRBJ1-2; no clear D. This CDR3 region has 12 residues. Germline loops: CDR1 MNHNY, CDR2 SVGAGI (reference sequence). Deletions cut 5 bases from V and 6 bases from J, with 10 bases between. CDR3 loop: CASSPLQDGYTF. The CDR3 DNA reads as TGTGCCAGCAGTCCGCTCCAGGATGGCTACACCTTC.

The chain employs TRBV28 and TRBJ2-7; TRBD2 matches at 13 bases. V gave up 3 bases and J gave up 4 bases; unmatched junction bases: 3. CDR1 and CDR2 (germline): MDHEN, SYDVKM. The CDR3 has 15 amino acids. The CDR3 region is CASSLTSGGIYEQYF. CDR3 bases: TGTGCCAGCAGTTTGACTAGCGGGGGGATTTACGAGCAGTACTTC.

The chain is built from TRBV2 and TRBJ1-5; possibly TRBD1 for D (6 bases). From germline, CDR1 is SNHLY and CDR2 FYNNEI. Trimming took off 7 bases at V and 3 bases at J, with 16 bases between the two ends. The CDR3 length is 15 residues. The CDR3 DNA follows: TGTGCCAGCAATCAACAGGGATTTAACAATCAGCCCCAGCATTTT. Translation: CASNQQGFNNQPQHF.

The J gene is TRBJ2-7, the V gene TRBV11-3; 7 bases are shared with TRBD1. This CDR3 has 14 residues. Germline V gives CDR1 SGHNT, CDR2 YENEEA. The V segment lost 7 bases and the J segment 2 bases; nucleotides outside the gene matches: 8. This chain's CDR3 is CASIDPGQTYEQYF. The CDR3 bases are TGTGCCAGCATCGACCCGGGACAGACCTACGAGCAGTACTTC.

This chain uses TRBV25-1 with TRBJ2-3; 7 bases align to TRBD2. CDR3 length equals 15 residues. Germline V gene sequence: CDR1 MGHDK, CDR2 SYGVNS. V lost 3 bases, J lost 6 bases, and 9 bases stayed unmatched. The CDR3 reads CASSDLRDYSDTQYF. The DNA of the CDR3 is TGTGCCAGCAGTGATCTCCGGGACTACTCGGATACGCAGTATTTT.

The chain combines TRBV6-5 with TRBJ2-7; D gene uncertain. V was cut by 4 bases and J by 9 bases, with 16 bases left in between. This CDR3 comprises 13 residues. Germline lookup yields CDR1 MNHEY and CDR2 SVGAGI. Here the CDR3 DNA reads TGTGCCAGCAGTTCCCCGGGTCTGTCGGGGCAGTACTTC. Protein: CASSSPGLSGQYF.

This chain links TRBV2 with TRBJ2-1; 9 bases fit TRBD1. CDR3 size: 15 residues. CDR1 is SNHLY and CDR2 is FYNNEI in the germline V gene. J was trimmed by 4 bases and V by 6 bases; bases with no gene match: 7. As DNA, the CDR3 is TGTGCCAGCAGCCCGGGACAGGGTAGATACAATGAGCAGTTCTTC. Amino acid sequence: CASSPGQGRYNEQFF.

This chain links TRBV18 with TRBJ1-5, with D possibly matching TRBD1 (5 bases). The CDR3 covers 14 residues. The V and J ends lost 6 bases and 4 bases respectively, with 13 bases between them. Germline lookup yields CDR1 KGHSH and CDR2 LQKENI. DNA of the CDR3: TGTGCCAGCTCGCCGGGGGGGTTAAATCAGCCCCAGCATTTT. Amino acids: CASSPGGLNQPQHF.

The chain has TRBV5-1 and TRBJ2-7, with 9 nucleotides matching TRBD1. The germline V gene encodes CDR1 SGHRS and CDR2 YFSETQ. CDR3 length: 15 amino acids. Trimming took 0 bases from V and 5 from J; bases not matched to a gene: 6. The CDR3: CASSLEGTGYDEQYF. CDR3 DNA: TGCGCCAGCAGCTTGGAAGGGACAGGGTACGACGAGCAGTACTTC.

There are a few counts of this clone. The chain recombines TRBV2 with TRBJ1-4; D possibly corresponds to TRBD1 (5 bases). The CDR3 length is 13 residues. The V gene lost 8 bases and the J gene lost 0 bases, with 7 bases spanning the gap. The germline CDR1 and CDR2 sequences are SNHLY and FYNNEI. The CDR3 loop is CASRTSTNEKLFF. CDR3 nucleotide sequence: TGTGCCAGCCGGACATCAACTAATGAAAAACTGTTTTTT.

The chain joins TRBV5-6 to TRBJ1-6, with 12 bases fitting TRBD1. Germline V gene lookup returns CDR1 SGHDT and CDR2 YYEEEE. J gave up 1 base and V 9 bases, and 8 bases lay outside the gene matches. This CDR3 region has 17 residues. The CDR3, as DNA: TGTGCCACTGGGACAGGGGGCTCCGGGTCCTATAATTCACCCCTCCACTTT. Translating it yields CATGTGGSGSYNSPLHF.

The rearrangement links TRBV5-1 to TRBJ2-2; D is unresolved. Germline V lookup: CDR1 SGHRS, CDR2 YFSETQ. CDR3 length: 15 residues. Trimming cost V 3 bases and J 3 bases, with 12 bases left between them. CDR3 sequence: CASSWSISDTGELFF. As DNA, the CDR3 is TGCGCCAGCAGCTGGTCAATTAGTGACACCGGGGAGCTGTTTTTT. Full variable domain (remainder filled in from reference TRBV5-1 and TRBJ2-2): KAGVTQTPRYLIKTRGQQVTLSCSPISGHRSVSWYQQTPGQGLQFLFEYFSETQRNKGNFPGRFSGRQFSNSRSEMNVSTLELGDSALYLCASSWSISDTGELFFGEGSRLTVL.

The rearrangement links TRBV15 to TRBJ2-3, with 15 positions matching TRBD2. Germline-derived CDR1 and CDR2 are LNHNV and YYDKDF (reference sequence). J lost 3 bases, V lost 3 bases, and 7 bases had no gene match. The CDR3 sequence is 18 residues long. CDR3 DNA sequence: TGTGCCACCAGCAGTCCGGGACTAGCGGGGGGAGGAACAGATACGCAGTATTTT. Its protein is CATSSPGLAGGGTDTQYF.

Only a few counts were recorded for this clone. The chain uses TRBV2 and TRBJ1-6; D is unclear. The germline CDR1 and CDR2 sequences are SNHLY and FYNNEI. Trimming removed 3 bases at V and 7 bases at J, with 13 bases between. This CDR3 region has 15 residues. For the CDR3, the DNA is TGTGCCAGCAGTGACCCCGGGGTCGGCAATTCACCCCTCCACTTT. Protein: CASSDPGVGNSPLHF.

Turning to this clone: The germline gene is not matched at one end of the junction; a read error may be the cause. The chain links TRBV6-1 to TRBJ2-1, with 10 nucleotides matching TRBD2. The CDR3 is 14 residues long. Germline V gene sequence: CDR1 MNHNS, CDR2 SASEGT. DNA for the CDR3: TGCGCCATCCAGCGGGAGGGTTCTTTCAATGAGCAGTTCTTC. It yields the protein CAIQREGSFNEQFF.